This TCR beta chain derives from a study of T cell responses to AZD1222 COVID-19 vaccine. Generated by immunoSEQ multiplex PCR, the TCRdb table keeps only in-frame clones and is missing some. The sample holds about 150,000 clones, about 88% seen once. Germline CDR1 is SNHLY and CDR2 is FYNNEI. With 6 bases clipped from V and 4 bases from J, the junction kept 1 base outside the gene matches. The CDR3 is 14 amino acids. This sample comprised peripheral blood, obtained on day 0 of AZD1222 vaccination. The sequence was collected from an adult in good health. The chain joins TRBV2 to TRBJ2-2; 11 bases align to TRBD1. CDR3 bases: TGTGCCAGCAGAGGGACAGGGGGCACCGGGGAGCTGTTTTTT. Translation gives CASRGTGGTGELFF.